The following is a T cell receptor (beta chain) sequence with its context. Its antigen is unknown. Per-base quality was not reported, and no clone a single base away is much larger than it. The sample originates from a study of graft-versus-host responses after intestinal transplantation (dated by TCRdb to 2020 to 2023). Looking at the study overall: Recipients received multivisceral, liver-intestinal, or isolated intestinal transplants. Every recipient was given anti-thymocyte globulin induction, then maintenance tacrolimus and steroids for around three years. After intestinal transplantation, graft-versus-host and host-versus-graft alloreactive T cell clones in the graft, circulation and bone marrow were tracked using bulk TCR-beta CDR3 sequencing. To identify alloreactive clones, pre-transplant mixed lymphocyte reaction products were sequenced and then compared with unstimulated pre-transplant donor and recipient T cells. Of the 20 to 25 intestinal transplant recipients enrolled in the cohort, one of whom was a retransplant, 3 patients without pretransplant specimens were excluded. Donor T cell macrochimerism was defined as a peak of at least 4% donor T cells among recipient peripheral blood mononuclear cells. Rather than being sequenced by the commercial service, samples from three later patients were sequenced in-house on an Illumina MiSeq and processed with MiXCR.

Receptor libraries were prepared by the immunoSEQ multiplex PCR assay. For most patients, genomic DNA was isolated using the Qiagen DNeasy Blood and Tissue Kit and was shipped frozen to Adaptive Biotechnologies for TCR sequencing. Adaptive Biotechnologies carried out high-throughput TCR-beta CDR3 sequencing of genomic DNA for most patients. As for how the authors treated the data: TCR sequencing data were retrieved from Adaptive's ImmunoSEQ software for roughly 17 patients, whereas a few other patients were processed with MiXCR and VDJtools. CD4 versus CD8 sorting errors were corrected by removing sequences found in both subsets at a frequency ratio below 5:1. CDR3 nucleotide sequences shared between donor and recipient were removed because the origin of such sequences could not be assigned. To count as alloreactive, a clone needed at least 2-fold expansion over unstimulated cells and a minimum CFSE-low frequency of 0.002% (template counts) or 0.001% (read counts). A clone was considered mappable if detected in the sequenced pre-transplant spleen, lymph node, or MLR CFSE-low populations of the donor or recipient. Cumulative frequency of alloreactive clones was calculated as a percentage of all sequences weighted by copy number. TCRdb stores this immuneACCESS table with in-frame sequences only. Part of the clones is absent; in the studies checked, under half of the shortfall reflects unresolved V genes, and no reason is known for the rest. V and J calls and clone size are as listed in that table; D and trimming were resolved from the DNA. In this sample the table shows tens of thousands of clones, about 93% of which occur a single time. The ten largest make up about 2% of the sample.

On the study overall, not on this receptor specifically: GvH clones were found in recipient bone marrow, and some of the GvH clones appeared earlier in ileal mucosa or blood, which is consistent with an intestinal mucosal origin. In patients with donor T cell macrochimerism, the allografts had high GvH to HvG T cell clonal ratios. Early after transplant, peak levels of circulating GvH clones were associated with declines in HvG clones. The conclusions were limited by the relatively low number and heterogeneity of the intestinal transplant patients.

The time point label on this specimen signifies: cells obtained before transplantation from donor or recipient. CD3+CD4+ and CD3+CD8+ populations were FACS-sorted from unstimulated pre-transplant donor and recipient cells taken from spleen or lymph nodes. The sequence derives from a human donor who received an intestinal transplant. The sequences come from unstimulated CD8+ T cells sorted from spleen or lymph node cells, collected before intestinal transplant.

The CDR3 region has the sequence CASSPGLAGEISYEQYF. The DNA sequence reads TGTGCCAGCAGCCCAGGACTAGCGGGGGAAATCTCCTACGAGCAGTACTTC. The sequence links TRBV7-9 to TRBJ2-7, and TRBD2 aligns with 13 junction nucleotides. From the germline V gene (reference sequence), CDR1 is SEHNR and CDR2 is FQNEAQ. The CDR3 runs 17 amino acids, cysteine and phenylalanine included. Of the read, only the CDR3 DNA is kept; its 51 bases are in frame from base 1. V lost 5 bases and J lost 0 bases, and the count of bases not matched to a germline gene is 7.